This entry is about one TCR beta chain. Its antigen is undetermined. The sample is drawn from a study of cytomegalovirus exposure and HLA in healthy donors. Notes on the study in general: Most CMV-associated TCR beta chains were later found to appear HLA-restricted.

Primers: 60 Vbeta forward and 13 Jbeta reverse. Libraries were prepared by immunoSEQ multiplex PCR; TCRdb keeps only in-frame clonotypes and omits some of them. Here the sample spans roughly 190,000 clones, around 80% being singletons. V was clipped by 2 bases and J by 4 bases, with 11 bases between them. This CDR3 contains 15 residues. Germline CDR1 MDHEN, CDR2 SYDVKM. The origin of this receptor is a woman between 18 and 29 years old in good health and CMV-seronegative. Sequenced material: PBMCs. V usage is TRBV28 and J usage is TRBJ2-2, with D possibly being TRBD2 (5 bases). The CDR3 DNA reads as TGTGCCAGCAGTTTAGTTGGAGGCCCCACCGGGGAGCTGTTTTTT. This sequence encodes CASSLVGGPTGELFF.